This T cell receptor (beta chain) was retrieved from a study of T cells in Graves' hyperthyroidism and ophthalmopathy. Study conclusions and caveats: Expanded thyroid clonotypes (above 0.001) were mostly also found in blood. A model of 13 V-J features distinguished ophthalmopathy from stable hyperthyroidism.

Worth noting for this clonotype: Its antigen is not known.

The CDR3 is 17 residues long. Trimming left V 2 bases short and J 2 bases short, with 17 bases between. Germline-derived CDR1 and CDR2 are SGHTA and FQGNSA. The TCR beta CDR3 regions underwent amplification using RNA transcripts as the source. Researchers ran a first-round RT-PCR on the TCR CDR3 using the HTBI primer set. TCRdb ran MiXCR on the multiplex PCR reads and lists one entry per CDR3 protein. The table shows 700,000 or so distinct CDR3 sequences, with about a sixth occurring only once. Diagnosis rested on symptoms, serum thyroxine and TRAb, thyroid ultrasound, and orbital computed tomography.

This chain joins TRBV7-2 and TRBJ2-3, with unresolved D. The sequencing sample was made of blood. The receptor was isolated from a man younger than 35 with Graves' hyperthyroidism. In DNA form, the CDR3 reads TGTGCCAGCAGCTTATGGAGCTACTCTTATCCCACAGATACGCAGTATTTT. Amino acid sequence: CASSLWSYSYPTDTQYF.